Below, 22 T cell receptor beta chains from the same sample are listed, as sequenced in a study of cytomegalovirus exposure and HLA in healthy donors. The method was immunoSEQ multiplex PCR; TCRdb's version includes in-frame clones alone and lacks a portion of them. The sample holds 85,000 to 95,000 clones, 96% seen once. The sample consisted of PBMCs. The receptors here all came from a man aged 18 to 29 in good health and CMV-seronegative.

This clone was seen a single time. The rearrangement uses TRBV5-3 and TRBJ2-1, with 7 bases identical to TRBD2. TRBV5-3 is given ORF status, its function remaining uncertain. The CDR3 runs 15 residues. Unmatched junction bases numbered 11, after V lost 5 bases and J lost 6 bases. The CDR3 loop reads CARRPGTKVGNEQFF. In nucleotides, the CDR3 is TGTGCCAGAAGGCCCGGGACTAAAGTCGGCAATGAGCAGTTCTTC.

V usage is TRBV7-2 and J usage is TRBJ2-1; no firm D call. CDR3 length: 12 amino acids. V lost 3 bases, J lost 4 bases, and 4 bases lay in between. CDR1 is SGHTA and CDR2 is FQGNSA in the germline V gene. CDR3 sequence reads: CASSFRYNEQFF. In DNA form, the CDR3 reads TGTGCCAGCAGCTTTCGGTACAATGAGCAGTTCTTC.

This rearrangement joins TRBV7-2 to TRBJ1-1; D unresolved. V lost 6 bases to trimming and J lost 0 bases, with 11 bases between them. CDR1 and CDR2 (germline): SGHTA, FQGNSA. The CDR3 is 14 amino acids. This CDR3 is CASRLTTLNTEAFF. For the CDR3, the DNA is TGTGCCAGCAGGCTTACAACACTGAACACTGAAGCTTTCTTT.

V is TRBV19 and J is TRBJ1-4; the D is unclear. This CDR3 is 13 amino acids long. The germline V and J ends were trimmed by 1 base and 5 bases, with 5 bases remaining between them. CDR1 is LNHDA, CDR2 SQIVND, per germline (reference sequence). The CDR3 reads CASSIGGNEKLFF. CDR3 coding DNA: TGTGCCAGTAGTATAGGAGGGAATGAAAAACTGTTTTTT.

This sequence joins TRBV28 and TRBJ1-3, with D perhaps matching TRBD1 (6 bases). Germline V gives CDR1 MDHEN, CDR2 SYDVKM. V was shortened by 5 bases and J by 4 bases, with 9 bases between the two germline ends. The CDR3 runs 13 residues. In nucleotides, the CDR3 is TGTGCCAGCAGTGGGACACCCGGAAACACCATATATTTT. Its protein product is CASSGTPGNTIYF.

The chain joins TRBV9 to TRBJ2-7, with D maybe TRBD2 (6 bases). CDR1 and CDR2 (germline): SGDLS, YYNGEE. The CDR3 is 16 amino acids. V lost 2 bases to trimming and J lost 7 bases, with 22 bases between them. The CDR3 nucleotides read TGTGCCAGCAGCGTCTCCAAACCTCGGGAGTCTGAAGAGCAGTACGTC. Protein product: CASSVSKPRESEEQYV.

The chain uses TRBV27 and TRBJ2-3, with TRBD2 matching over 10 bases. Unmatched junction bases numbered 6, after V lost 3 bases and J lost 6 bases. The germline V gene has CDR1 MNHEY and CDR2 SMNVEV (reference sequence). The CDR3 sequence is 15 residues long. The CDR3 sequence is CASSFLAGGADTQYF. The CDR3 DNA is TGTGCCAGCAGTTTCTTAGCGGGAGGTGCGGATACGCAGTATTTT.

This chain uses TRBV4-2 with TRBJ2-1; a possible D gene is TRBD1 (6 bases). The V and J ends lost 6 bases and 6 bases respectively, with 21 bases between them. CDR1 LGHNA and CDR2 YNFKEQ come from the germline V gene. The CDR3 runs 16 residues. This CDR3 is CASSQRDKVVTNEQFF. CDR3 DNA: TGTGCCAGCAGTCAACGGGACAAGGTGGTCACCAATGAGCAGTTCTTC.

J is TRBJ1-5 and V is TRBV28, with D uncertain. Germline CDR1 reads MDHEN; CDR2 reads SYDVKM. The V end lost 4 bases, the J end lost 8 bases, and 18 bases lay between the germline ends. This CDR3 is 15 amino acids long. The CDR3 DNA reads as TGTGCCAGCAGTTCGAAGGGAGCCCTAGTAAAGCCCCAGCATTTT. It translates to CASSSKGALVKPQHF.

The rearrangement uses TRBV18 and TRBJ2-3; 7 nucleotides agree with TRBD1. Germline trimming cut 4 bases from V and 2 bases from J; bases unmatched to any gene: 6. The CDR3 has 15 residues. CDR1 and CDR2 from the germline V gene are KGHSH and LQKENI. The CDR3 sequence: CASSHRTGFTDTQYF. In nucleotides, the CDR3 is TGTGCCAGCTCACACCGGACAGGATTCACAGATACGCAGTATTTT.

The J gene is TRBJ1-2, the V gene TRBV30; the match to TRBD1 covers 9 bases. CDR3 length: 14 residues. Germline CDR1 is GTSNPN and CDR2 is SVGIG (reference sequence). J lost 4 bases, V lost 5 bases, and 8 bases had no gene match. The CDR3 sequence: CAWSMGTGSYGYTF. The CDR3 DNA reads as TGTGCCTGGTCCATGGGGACAGGGTCCTATGGCTACACCTTC.

The CDR3 DNA is TGTGCCTGGATGCGGGAGGGCGTTCTTGAGCAGTTCTTC. Protein sequence: CAWMREGVLEQFF. The chain couples TRBV30 to TRBJ2-1; 9 bases are shared with TRBD2. In germline, CDR1 is GTSNPN, CDR2 SVGIG (reference sequence). With 4 bases clipped from V and 9 bases from J, the junction kept 7 bases outside the gene matches. This CDR3 comprises 13 residues. The full variable domain, with the rest looked up from reference TRBV30 and TRBJ2-1, is SQTIHQWPATLVQPVGSPLSLECTVEGTSNPNLYWYRQAAGRGLQLLFYSVGIGQISSEVPQNLSASRPQDRQFILSSKKLLLSDSGFYLCAWMREGVLEQFFGPGTRLTVL.

This chain uses TRBV4-1 with TRBJ1-2, with D perhaps TRBD1 (5 bases). There are 15 residues in the CDR3. The V end lost 4 bases, the J end lost 1 base, and 13 bases lay between the germline ends. The V gene's germline CDR1 is MGHRA and CDR2 YSYEKL. The CDR3 loop reads CASSPDQDSNYGYTF. The CDR3, as DNA: TGCGCCAGCAGCCCCGACCAAGACAGTAACTATGGCTACACCTTC.

The V call is TRBV29-1, the J call TRBJ2-3; D remains unclear. The CDR3 totals 14 residues. With 4 bases removed from V and 1 base from J, the gap between germline ends came to 12 bases. The germline V gene encodes CDR1 SQVTM and CDR2 ANQGSEA. CDR3 sequence reads: CSVGGPSGTDTQYF. CDR3 sequence (DNA): TGCAGCGTTGGTGGGCCATCGGGCACAGATACGCAGTATTTT.

The V gene is TRBV28, the J gene TRBJ1-1; 7 nucleotides match TRBD1. The J segment lost 1 base and the V segment lost 6 bases, leaving 5 bases of the junction unmatched. From germline, CDR1 is MDHEN and CDR2 SYDVKM. This CDR3 spans 14 amino acids. The CDR3 region has the DNA TGTGCCAGCAGACCGGGACAGCGGAACACTGAAGCTTTCTTT. Translating it yields CASRPGQRNTEAFF.

The V and J genes are TRBV5-4 and TRBJ2-7; 9 bases fit TRBD2. V shed 1 base and J 4 bases; nucleotides not matched to a gene: 6. Germline V CDR1 and CDR2: SGHNT, YYREEE (reference sequence). CDR3 length: 15 amino acids. In DNA form, the CDR3 reads TGTGCCAGCAGCTTGAGAGGTAGCGGGAGTTACGAGCAGTACGTC. Translation: CASSLRGSGSYEQYV.

This sequence joins TRBV11-3 and TRBJ2-3; 10 bases match TRBD2. The CDR3 length is 16 residues. Germline V gene data show CDR1 as SGHNT and CDR2 as YENEEA. V shed 5 bases, J shed 1 base, and the junction held 6 bases outside the gene matches. The CDR3 here is CASSPTSGSGTDTQYF. CDR3 sequence (DNA): TGTGCCAGCAGCCCGACTAGCGGGTCAGGCACAGATACGCAGTATTTT. Complete variable domain (other parts from reference TRBV11-3 and TRBJ2-3): EAGVVQSPRYKIIEKKQPVAFWCNPISGHNTLYWYLQNLGQGPELLIRYENEEAVDDSQLPKDRFSAERLKGVDSTLKIQPAELGDSAVYLCASSPTSGSGTDTQYFGPGTRLTVL.

V is TRBV4-2 and J is TRBJ2-1; the match to TRBD1 covers 9 bases. The CDR3 sequence is 16 residues long. Germline-derived CDR1 and CDR2 are LGHNA and YNFKEQ. V shed 4 bases, J shed 2 bases, and the junction held 6 bases outside the gene matches. The CDR3 sequence is CASSPHGTGTYNEQFF. CDR3 DNA: TGTGCCAGCAGCCCGCATGGGACAGGGACCTACAATGAGCAGTTCTTC.

The chain is built from TRBV9 and TRBJ2-3; 7 bases fit TRBD1. V shed 3 bases, J shed 4 bases, and the junction held 5 bases outside the gene matches. The CDR3 length is 14 residues. Germline-derived CDR1 and CDR2 are SGDLS and YYNGEE. Here the CDR3 reads CASSAPTGPDTQYF. The CDR3 region has the DNA TGTGCCAGCAGCGCCCCGACAGGGCCAGATACGCAGTATTTT.

CDR3 in amino acids: CASSQDSVNTEAFF. CDR3 nucleotide sequence: TGCGCCAGCAGCCAAGACAGTGTGAACACTGAAGCTTTCTTT. The chain links TRBV4-3 to TRBJ1-1; D unclear. Germline-derived CDR1 and CDR2 are LGHNA and YSLEER. CDR3 length: 14 residues. The V and J ends lost 0 bases and 0 bases respectively, with 5 bases between them.

The chain links TRBV6-6 to TRBJ2-2; TRBD1 is a possible D gene (5 bases). The germline CDR1 and CDR2 sequences are MNHNY and SVGAGI (reference sequence). This CDR3 region has 14 residues. Trimming pared 0 bases from V and 6 bases from J, leaving 8 bases between. The CDR3 protein is CASSYSLRAGELFF. CDR3 DNA sequence: TGTGCCAGCAGTTACTCCCTCAGGGCCGGGGAGCTGTTTTTT.

The chain links TRBV5-4 to TRBJ2-1; no clear D. The germline gives CDR1 SGHNT, CDR2 YYREEE (reference sequence). CDR3 length: 15 residues. V lost 1 base to trimming and J lost 0 bases, with 8 bases between them. CDR3 coding DNA: TGTGCCAGCAGCTTGTCGTTCCCCTCCTACAATGAGCAGTTCTTC. Translating it yields CASSLSFPSYNEQFF.